What follows are 8 T cell receptor beta chains derived from one specimen sequenced in a study of blood T cell repertoires in COVID-19. Generated by immunoSEQ multiplex PCR, the TCRdb table keeps only in-frame clones and is missing some. The profile shows 55,000 or so clones, around 83% of them singletons. Sequenced material: peripheral blood. Every receptor here comes from a man aged 25 to 40 with COVID-19, enrolled during active disease.

The chain carries TRBV28 and TRBJ1-4, with 12 bases aligning to TRBD1. This CDR3 is built from 19 residues. Trimming removed 2 bases from V and 2 bases from J; junction bases left unmatched: 9. Germline-derived CDR1 and CDR2 are MDHEN and SYDVKM. The CDR3 DNA reads as TGTGCCAGCAGTTTAAGTCTGGGACAGGGGGCGCAGACTAATGAAAAACTGTTTTTT. Residues: CASSLSLGQGAQTNEKLFF. The full variable domain, its missing parts supplied by reference TRBV28 and TRBJ1-4, is DVKVTQSSRYLVKRTGEKVFLECVQDMDHENMFWYRQDPGLGLRLIYFSYDVKMKEKGDIPEGYSVSREKKERFSLILESASTNQTSMYLCASSLSLGQGAQTNEKLFFGSGTQLSVL.

The DNA for the CDR3 is TGTGCCAGCAGCTCAACCCTGGGGGACAATCTCATGAACACTGAAGCTTTCTTT. It codes for CASSSTLGDNLMNTEAFF. V usage is TRBV7-9 and J usage is TRBJ1-1; possible D gene TRBD1, 6 bases. This CDR3 is built from 18 residues. Germline assignment: CDR1 SEHNR and CDR2 FQNEAQ (reference sequence). The V and J ends lost 4 bases and 0 bases respectively, with 21 bases between them.

The rearrangement links TRBV5-6 to TRBJ2-7, with D perhaps matching TRBD1 (5 bases). Trimming took off 0 bases at V and 6 bases at J, with 16 bases between the two ends. Germline CDR1 SGHDT, CDR2 YYEEEE. This CDR3 contains 15 residues. As DNA, the CDR3 is TGTGCCAGCAGCTTGGTACAGGCCCCTATCTTCGAGCAGTACTTC. It translates to CASSLVQAPIFEQYF.

The genes are TRBV30 and TRBJ2-2; tentative D call: TRBD1 (5 bases). This CDR3 has 14 residues. Deletions cut 7 bases from V and 3 bases from J, with 15 bases between. From germline, CDR1 is GTSNPN and CDR2 SVGIG (reference sequence). The CDR3 reads CASDPQVDTGELFF. In DNA, the CDR3 is TGTGCCTCCGACCCACAGGTCGACACCGGGGAGCTGTTTTTT.

This clone was seen a single time. DNA for the CDR3: TGTGCCGCCGGGGGTTTCTTGGGCAATGAGCAGTTCTTC. Translating gives CAAGGFLGNEQFF. V gene TRBV6-5 combines with J gene TRBJ2-1; tentatively, D is TRBD2 (6 bases). Trimming shortened V by 11 bases and J by 6 bases, and 17 bases separated the two germline ends. The V gene's germline CDR1 is MNHEY and CDR2 SVGAGI. There are 13 residues in the CDR3.

This chain connects TRBV15 to TRBJ1-6; D is unresolved. This CDR3 has 16 residues. The germline V gene has CDR1 LNHNV and CDR2 YYDKDF (reference sequence). V gave up 0 bases and J gave up 8 bases, with 14 bases separating them. The CDR3 DNA is TGTGCCACCAGCAGAGATCCGGGTGTGGTAGATTCACCCCTCCACTTT. As protein: CATSRDPGVVDSPLHF. The variable domain in full, completed from reference TRBV15 and TRBJ1-6, reads DAMVIQNPRYQVTQFGKPVTLSCSQTLNHNVMYWYQQKSSQAPKLLFHYYDKDFNNEADTPDNFQSRRPNTSFCFLDIRSPGLGDTAMYLCATSRDPGVVDSPLHFGNGTRLTVT.

Only one count was recorded for this clone. The rearrangement joins TRBV28 to TRBJ2-7; weak D call: TRBD1 (7 bases). Trimming pared 5 bases from V and 3 bases from J, leaving 29 bases between. Germline V gene sequence: CDR1 MDHEN, CDR2 SYDVKM. This CDR3 has 19 residues. CDR3 amino acids: CASSGPQGGARTTGYEQYF. CDR3 coding DNA: TGTGCCAGCAGTGGCCCTCAGGGGGGCGCCCGGACTACAGGCTACGAGCAGTACTTC. The complete variable domain, with remaining parts taken from reference TRBV28 and TRBJ2-7, reads DVKVTQSSRYLVKRTGEKVFLECVQDMDHENMFWYRQDPGLGLRLIYFSYDVKMKEKGDIPEGYSVSREKKERFSLILESASTNQTSMYLCASSGPQGGARTTGYEQYFGPGTRLTVT.

This rearrangement joins TRBV10-3 to TRBJ1-4; D is ambiguous. Germline-derived CDR1 and CDR2 are ENHRY and SYGVKD. CDR3 length: 11 amino acids. The CDR3 DNA sequence: TGTGCGACTTCCCTTAATGAAAAACTGTTTTTT. Its translation: CATSLNEKLFF.